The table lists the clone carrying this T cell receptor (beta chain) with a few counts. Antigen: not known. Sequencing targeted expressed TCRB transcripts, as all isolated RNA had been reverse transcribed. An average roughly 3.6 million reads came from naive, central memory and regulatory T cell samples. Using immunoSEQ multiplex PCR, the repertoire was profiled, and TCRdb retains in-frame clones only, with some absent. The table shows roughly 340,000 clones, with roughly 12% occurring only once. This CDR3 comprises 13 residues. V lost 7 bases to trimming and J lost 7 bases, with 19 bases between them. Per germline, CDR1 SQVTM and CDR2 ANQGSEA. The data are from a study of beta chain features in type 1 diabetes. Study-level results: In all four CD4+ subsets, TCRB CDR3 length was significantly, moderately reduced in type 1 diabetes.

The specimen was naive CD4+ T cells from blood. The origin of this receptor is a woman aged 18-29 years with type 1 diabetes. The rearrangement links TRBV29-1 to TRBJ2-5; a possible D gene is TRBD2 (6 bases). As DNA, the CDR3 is TGCAGCGCGGGGACTCTGCAGGGCGTGACCCAGTACTTC. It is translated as CSAGTLQGVTQYF.